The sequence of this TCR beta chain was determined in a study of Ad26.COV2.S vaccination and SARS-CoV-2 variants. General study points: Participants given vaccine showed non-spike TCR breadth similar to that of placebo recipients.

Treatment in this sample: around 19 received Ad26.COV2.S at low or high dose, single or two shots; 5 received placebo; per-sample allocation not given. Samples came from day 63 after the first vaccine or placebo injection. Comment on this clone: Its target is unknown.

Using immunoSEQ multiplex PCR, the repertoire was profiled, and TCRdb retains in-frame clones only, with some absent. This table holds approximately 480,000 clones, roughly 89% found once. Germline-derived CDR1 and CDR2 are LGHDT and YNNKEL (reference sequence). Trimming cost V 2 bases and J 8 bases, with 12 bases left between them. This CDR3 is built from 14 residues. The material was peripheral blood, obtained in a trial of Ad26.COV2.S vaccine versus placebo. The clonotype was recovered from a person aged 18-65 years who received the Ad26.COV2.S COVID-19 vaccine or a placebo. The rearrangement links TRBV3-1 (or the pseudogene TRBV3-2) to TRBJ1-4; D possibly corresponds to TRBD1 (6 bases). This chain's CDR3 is CASSQQGLYEKLFF. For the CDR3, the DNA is TGTGCCAGCAGCCAACAGGGGCTATACGAAAAACTGTTTTTT.